This TCR beta chain was captured in a study of T cells in Graves' hyperthyroidism and ophthalmopathy. The TCR beta CDR3 regions underwent amplification using RNA transcripts as the source. Initially, a first-round RT-PCR of the TCR CDR3 employed the HTBI primer set. TCRdb reanalysed the multiplex PCR reads using MiXCR and keeps one entry per CDR3 protein. The sample has some 510,000 distinct CDR3 sequences; about 20% are singletons. This CDR3 is built from 16 residues. Germline-derived CDR1 and CDR2 are MGHDK and SYGVNS. About this clonotype: Being one base from a much bigger clone, this may be a read error.

This TCR came from a man younger than 30 with Graves' hyperthyroidism. Sequenced sample: blood. The rearrangement uses TRBV25-1 and TRBJ1-3; D might be TRBD1 (5 bases). In nucleotides, the CDR3 is TGTACCAGCAGTGCCACGCAGGGAAGCTCTGGAAACACCATATATTTT. This translates into CTSSATQGSSGNTIYF.